This T cell receptor beta chain is from a study of breast tumors, draining lymph nodes, adjacent tissues. This clonotype was counted many times. TCRdb called the multiplex PCR reads again in MiXCR, with one record for every CDR3 protein. Among approximately 45,000 distinct CDR3 sequences listed, about 23% were seen once. V shed 5 bases and J shed 8 bases, with 19 bases lying between them. Germline V gene lookup returns CDR1 PRHDT and CDR2 FYEKMQ (reference sequence). The CDR3 is 15 amino acids. The specimen was breast tumor tissue. The source is a female donor with breast cancer. Some clones in this sample may be carry-over from other donors' samples. The chain has TRBV13 and TRBJ2-1; D assignment may be TRBD1 or TRBD2 (5 bases each). The CDR3 reads CASSPEGTVADEQFF. The CDR3, as DNA: TGTGCCAGCAGCCCCGAGGGGACGGTGGCCGATGAGCAGTTCTTC.